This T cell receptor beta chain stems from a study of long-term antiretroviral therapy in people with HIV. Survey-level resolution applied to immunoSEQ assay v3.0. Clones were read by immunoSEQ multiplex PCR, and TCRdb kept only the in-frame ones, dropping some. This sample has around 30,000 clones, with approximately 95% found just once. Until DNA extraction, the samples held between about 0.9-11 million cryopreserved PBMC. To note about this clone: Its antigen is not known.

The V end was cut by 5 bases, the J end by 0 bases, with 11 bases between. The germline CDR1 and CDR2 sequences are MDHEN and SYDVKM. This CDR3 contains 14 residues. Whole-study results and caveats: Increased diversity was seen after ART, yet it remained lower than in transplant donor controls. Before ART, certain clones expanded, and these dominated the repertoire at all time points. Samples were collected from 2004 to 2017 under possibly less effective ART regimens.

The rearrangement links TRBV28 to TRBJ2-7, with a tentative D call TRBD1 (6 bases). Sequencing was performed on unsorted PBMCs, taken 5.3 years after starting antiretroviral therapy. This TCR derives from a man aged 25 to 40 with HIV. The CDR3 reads CASSTGLGSYEQYF. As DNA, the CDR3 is TGTGCCAGCAGTACAGGGTTGGGCTCCTACGAGCAGTACTTC.